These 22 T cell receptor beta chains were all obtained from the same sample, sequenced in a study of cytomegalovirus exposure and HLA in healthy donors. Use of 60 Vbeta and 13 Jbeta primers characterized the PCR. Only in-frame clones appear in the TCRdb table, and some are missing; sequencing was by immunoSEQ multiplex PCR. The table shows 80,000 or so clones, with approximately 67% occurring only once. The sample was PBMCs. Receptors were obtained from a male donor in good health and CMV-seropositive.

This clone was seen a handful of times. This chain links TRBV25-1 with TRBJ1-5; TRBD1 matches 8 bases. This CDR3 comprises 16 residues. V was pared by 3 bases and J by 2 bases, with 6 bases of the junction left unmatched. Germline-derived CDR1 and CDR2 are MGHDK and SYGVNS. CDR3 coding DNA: TGTGCCAGCAGTGACCACTTGGGACAGGGCAATCAGCCCCAGCATTTT. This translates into CASSDHLGQGNQPQHF.

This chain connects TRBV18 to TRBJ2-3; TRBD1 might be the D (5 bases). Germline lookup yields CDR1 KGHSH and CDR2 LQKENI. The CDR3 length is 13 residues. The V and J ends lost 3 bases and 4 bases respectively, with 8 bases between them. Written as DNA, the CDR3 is TGTGCCAGCTCACCGAACAGGCCAGATACGCAGTATTTT. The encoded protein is CASSPNRPDTQYF.

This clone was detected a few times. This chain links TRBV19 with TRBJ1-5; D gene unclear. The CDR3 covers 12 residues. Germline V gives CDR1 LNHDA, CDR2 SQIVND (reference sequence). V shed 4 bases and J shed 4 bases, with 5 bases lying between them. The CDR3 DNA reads TGTGCCAGTAGTAATATTAATCAGCCCCAGCATTTT. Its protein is CASSNINQPQHF.

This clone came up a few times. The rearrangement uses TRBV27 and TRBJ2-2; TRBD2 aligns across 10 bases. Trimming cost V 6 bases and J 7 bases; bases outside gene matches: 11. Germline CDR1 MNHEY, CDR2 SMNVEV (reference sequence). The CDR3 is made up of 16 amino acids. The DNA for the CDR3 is TGTGCCAGCAGATCCCTCCTAGCGGGAGAGGTCGGGGAGCTGTTTTTT. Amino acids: CASRSLLAGEVGELFF.

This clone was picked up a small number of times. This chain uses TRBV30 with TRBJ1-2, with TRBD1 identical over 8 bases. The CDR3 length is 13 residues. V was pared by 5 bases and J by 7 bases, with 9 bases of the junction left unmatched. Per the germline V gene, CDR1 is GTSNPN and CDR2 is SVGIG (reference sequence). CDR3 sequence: CAWVGQGYSGYTF. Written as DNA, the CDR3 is TGTGCCTGGGTTGGACAGGGTTACTCTGGCTACACCTTC. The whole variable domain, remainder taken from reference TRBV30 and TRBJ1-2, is SQTIHQWPATLVQPVGSPLSLECTVEGTSNPNLYWYRQAAGRGLQLLFYSVGIGQISSEVPQNLSASRPQDRQFILSSKKLLLSDSGFYLCAWVGQGYSGYTFGSGTRLTVV.

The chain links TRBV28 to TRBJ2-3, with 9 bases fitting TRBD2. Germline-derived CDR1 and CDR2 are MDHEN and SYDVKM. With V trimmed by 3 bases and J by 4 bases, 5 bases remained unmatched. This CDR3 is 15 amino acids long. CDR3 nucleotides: TGTGCCAGCAGTTTCTCTAGCGGGGTGGCAGATACGCAGTATTTT. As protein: CASSFSSGVADTQYF.

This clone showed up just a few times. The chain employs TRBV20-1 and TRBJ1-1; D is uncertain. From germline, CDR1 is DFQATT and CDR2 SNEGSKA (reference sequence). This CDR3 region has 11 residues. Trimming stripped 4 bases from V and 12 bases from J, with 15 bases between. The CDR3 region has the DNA TGCAGTGCTACGGACGGGAAGATGACTTTCTTT. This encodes CSATDGKMTFF.

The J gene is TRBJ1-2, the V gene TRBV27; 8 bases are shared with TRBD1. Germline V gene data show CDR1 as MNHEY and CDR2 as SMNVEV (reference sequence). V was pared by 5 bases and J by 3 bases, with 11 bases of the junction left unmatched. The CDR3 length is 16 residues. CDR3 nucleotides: TGTGCCAGCAGTCCAACGGGGCAGGGGGCGTACTATGGCTACACCTTC. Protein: CASSPTGQGAYYGYTF.

CDR3 loop: CASSSFGQDRGYYGYTF. The CDR3 DNA reads TGCGCCAGCAGCTCTTTCGGACAGGATCGGGGGTACTATGGCTACACCTTC. The chain is built from TRBV5-1 and TRBJ1-2, with 7 bases fitting TRBD1. This CDR3 has 17 amino acids. CDR1 and CDR2 (germline): SGHRS, YFSETQ. The ends lost 3 bases at V and 3 bases at J; junction bases unmatched: 14.

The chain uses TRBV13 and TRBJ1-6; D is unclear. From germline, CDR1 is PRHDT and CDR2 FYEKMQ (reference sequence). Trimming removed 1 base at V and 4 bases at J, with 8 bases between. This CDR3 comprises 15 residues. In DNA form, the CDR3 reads TGTGCCAGCAGCTTAGTGACTGAATATAATTCACCCCTCCACTTT. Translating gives CASSLVTEYNSPLHF. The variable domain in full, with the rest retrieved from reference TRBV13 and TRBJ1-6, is AAGVIQSPRHLIKEKRETATLKCYPIPRHDTVYWYQQGPGQDPQFLISFYEKMQSDKGSIPDRFSAQQFSDYHSELNMSSLELGDSALYFCASSLVTEYNSPLHFGNGTRLTVT.

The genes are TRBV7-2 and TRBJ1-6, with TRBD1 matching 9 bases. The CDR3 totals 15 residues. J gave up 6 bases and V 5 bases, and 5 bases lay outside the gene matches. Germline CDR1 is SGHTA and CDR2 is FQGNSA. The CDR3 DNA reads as TGTGCCAGCAGCCTCTCGGACAGGGGTAATTCACCCCTCCACTTT. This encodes CASSLSDRGNSPLHF.

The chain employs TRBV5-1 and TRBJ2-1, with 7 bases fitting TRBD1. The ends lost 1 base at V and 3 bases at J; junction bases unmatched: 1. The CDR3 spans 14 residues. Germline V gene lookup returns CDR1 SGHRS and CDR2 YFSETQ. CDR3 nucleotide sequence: TGCGCCAGCAGCTTGAGACAGGGCTACAATGAGCAGTTCTTC. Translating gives CASSLRQGYNEQFF.

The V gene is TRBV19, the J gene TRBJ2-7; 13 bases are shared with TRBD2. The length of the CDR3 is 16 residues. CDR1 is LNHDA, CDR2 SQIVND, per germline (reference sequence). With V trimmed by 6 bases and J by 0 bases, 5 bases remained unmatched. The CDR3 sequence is CASSPGLAGFSYEQYF. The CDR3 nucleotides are TGTGCCAGTAGCCCGGGACTAGCGGGATTCTCCTACGAGCAGTACTTC.

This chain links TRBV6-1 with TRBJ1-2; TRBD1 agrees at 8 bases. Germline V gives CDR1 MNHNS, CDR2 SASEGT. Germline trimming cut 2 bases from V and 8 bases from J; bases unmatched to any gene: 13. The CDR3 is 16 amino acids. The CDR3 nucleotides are TGTGCCAGCAGTGAACGGCTCCCTGGACAGGGATTCGGCTACACCTTC. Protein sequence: CASSERLPGQGFGYTF.

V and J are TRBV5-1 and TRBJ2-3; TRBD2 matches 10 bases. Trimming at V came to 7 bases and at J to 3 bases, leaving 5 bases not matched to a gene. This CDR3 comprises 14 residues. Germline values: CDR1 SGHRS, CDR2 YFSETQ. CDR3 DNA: TGCGCCAGCGCCGGGACTAGCGTAACAGATACGCAGTATTTT. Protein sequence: CASAGTSVTDTQYF.

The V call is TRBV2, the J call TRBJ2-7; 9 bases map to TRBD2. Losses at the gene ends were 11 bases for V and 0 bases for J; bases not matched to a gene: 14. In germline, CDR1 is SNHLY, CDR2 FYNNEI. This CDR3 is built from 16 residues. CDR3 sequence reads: CALWGEVAGASYEQYF. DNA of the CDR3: TGTGCCCTTTGGGGGGAAGTAGCGGGGGCCTCCTACGAGCAGTACTTC.

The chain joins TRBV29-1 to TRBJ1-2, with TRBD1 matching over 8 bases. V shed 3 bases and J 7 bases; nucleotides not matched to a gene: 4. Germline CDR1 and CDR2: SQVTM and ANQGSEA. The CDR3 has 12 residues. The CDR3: CSVETGVGGYTF. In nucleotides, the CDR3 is TGCAGCGTTGAGACAGGGGTTGGTGGCTACACCTTC.

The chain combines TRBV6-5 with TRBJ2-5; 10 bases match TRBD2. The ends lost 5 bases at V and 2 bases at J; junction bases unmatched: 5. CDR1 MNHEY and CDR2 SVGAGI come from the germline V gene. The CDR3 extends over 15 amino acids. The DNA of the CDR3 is TGTGCCAGCAGTCTTAGCGGGGGGCCACAAGAGACCCAGTACTTC. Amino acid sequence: CASSLSGGPQETQYF.

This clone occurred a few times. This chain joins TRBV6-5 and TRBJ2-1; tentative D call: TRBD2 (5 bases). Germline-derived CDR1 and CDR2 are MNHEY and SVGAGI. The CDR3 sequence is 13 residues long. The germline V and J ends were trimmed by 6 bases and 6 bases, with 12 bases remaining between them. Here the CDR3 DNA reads TGTGCCAGCAGCCGTACTAGAGCCAATGAGCAGTTCTTC. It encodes CASSRTRANEQFF.

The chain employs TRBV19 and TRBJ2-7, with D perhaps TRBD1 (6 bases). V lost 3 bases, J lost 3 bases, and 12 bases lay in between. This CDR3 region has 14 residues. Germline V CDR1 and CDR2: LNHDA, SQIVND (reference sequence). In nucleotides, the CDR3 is TGTGCCAGTAGTATCGTTTCAGGGGACTACGAGCAGTACTTC. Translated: CASSIVSGDYEQYF. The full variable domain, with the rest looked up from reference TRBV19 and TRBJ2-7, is DGGITQSPKYLFRKEGQNVTLSCEQNLNHDAMYWYRQDPGQGLRLIYYSQIVNDFQKGDIAEGYSVSREKKESFPLTVTSAQKNPTAFYLCASSIVSGDYEQYFGPGTRLTVT.

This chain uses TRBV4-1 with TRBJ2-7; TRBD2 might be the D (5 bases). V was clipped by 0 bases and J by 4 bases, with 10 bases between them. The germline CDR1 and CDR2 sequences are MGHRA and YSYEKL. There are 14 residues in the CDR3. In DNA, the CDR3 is TGCGCCAGCAGCCAAGATGAGGGCCAATACGAGCAGTACTTC. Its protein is CASSQDEGQYEQYF.

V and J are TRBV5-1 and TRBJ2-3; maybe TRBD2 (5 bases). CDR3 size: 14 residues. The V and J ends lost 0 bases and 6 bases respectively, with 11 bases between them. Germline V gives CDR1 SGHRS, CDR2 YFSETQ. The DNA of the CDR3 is TGCGCCAGCAGCTTGGACTTGTCGGGGGATACGCAGTATTTT. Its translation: CASSLDLSGDTQYF.